This entry is about one TCR beta chain. These data belong to a study of blood T cell repertoires in COVID-19. Study background: The samples span acute and convalescent COVID-19 from the United States, Italy and Spain. Sources were T cells, B-cell-depleted T cells, or PBMCs; the material itself was cDNA or gDNA.

V trimming: 1 base; J trimming: 4 bases; junction bases outside the gene matches: 5. The CDR3 runs 15 residues. The germline V gene encodes CDR1 SGDLS and CDR2 YYNGEE. The authors' processing: The authors estimated nucleated cell counts from reference gene primer amplification. Only in-frame clones appear in the TCRdb table, and some are missing; sequencing was by immunoSEQ multiplex PCR. V, J and clone size were drawn from that table, and D and trimming were deduced from the DNA. Here the sample spans about 260,000 clones, around 86% being singletons. Enrolled during active infection, Seattle patients were then followed longitudinally.

The sample was peripheral blood. The J gene is TRBJ2-3, the V gene TRBV9; 8 bases map to TRBD2. The receptor was isolated from a woman between 55 and 75 years old with COVID-19, enrolled during active disease. The CDR3 nucleotides read TGTGCCAGCAGCGTAAGCGGGAGTTATCCAGATACGCAGTATTTT. This sequence encodes CASSVSGSYPDTQYF. Full variable domain (rest looked up from reference TRBV9 and TRBJ2-3): DSGVTQTPKHLITATGQRVTLRCSPRSGDLSVYWYQQSLDQGLQFLIQYYNGEERAKGNILERFSAQQFPDLHSELNLSSLELGDSALYFCASSVSGSYPDTQYFGPGTRLTVL.